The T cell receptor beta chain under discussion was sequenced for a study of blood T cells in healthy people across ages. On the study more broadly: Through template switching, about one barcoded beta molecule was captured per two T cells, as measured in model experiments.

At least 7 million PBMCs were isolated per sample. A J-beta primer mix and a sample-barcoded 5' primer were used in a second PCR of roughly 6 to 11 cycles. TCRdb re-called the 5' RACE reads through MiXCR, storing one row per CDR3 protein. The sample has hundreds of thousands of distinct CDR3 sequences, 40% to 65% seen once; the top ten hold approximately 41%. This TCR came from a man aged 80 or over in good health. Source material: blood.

The CDR3 nucleotides read TGTGCCAGCAGGAGCCAGGAGAGTACCTACGAGCAGTACTTC. Its translation is CASRSQESTYEQYF. V usage is TRBV2 and J usage is TRBJ2-7; D gene uncertain. The germline V gene has CDR1 SNHLY and CDR2 FYNNEI. V was cut by 6 bases and J by 2 bases, with 14 bases left in between. The CDR3 is 14 amino acids.